A single sample is the source of the 32 T cell receptor beta chains below, sequenced in a study of blood T cell repertoires in COVID-19. Sequencing used immunoSEQ multiplex PCR; TCRdb keeps in-frame clones, though not all of them. Of 150,000 to 200,000 clones listed, roughly 80% are singletons. Sequenced sample: PBMCs or T cells enriched from blood (not recorded which). All receptors come from a woman in her forties or fifties who had recovered from COVID-19.

The rearrangement links TRBV10-3 to TRBJ1-3; weak D call: TRBD1 (6 bases). The germline CDR1 and CDR2 sequences are ENHRY and SYGVKD. This CDR3 has 16 amino acids. V dropped 10 bases and J dropped 0 bases, with 19 bases sitting between them. The CDR3 protein is CATREAGGGSGNTIYF. The CDR3 DNA follows: TGTGCCACCAGAGAAGCGGGAGGGGGCTCTGGAAACACCATATATTTT.

This chain links TRBV5-1 with TRBJ2-3; a possible D gene is TRBD2 (6 bases). The CDR3 length is 16 residues. Per germline, CDR1 SGHRS and CDR2 YFSETQ. V lost 0 bases and J 0 bases, leaving 11 bases between the germline ends. The DNA for the CDR3 is TGCGCCAGCAGCTTGGGACTAGACACTAGCACAGATACGCAGTATTTT. Amino acid sequence: CASSLGLDTSTDTQYF.

The chain carries TRBV2 and TRBJ1-5; no definite D call. The CDR3 contains 15 residues. Between the trimmed V and J ends, which lost 0 bases and 0 bases, there was a span of 6 bases. Germline V lookup: CDR1 SNHLY, CDR2 FYNNEI. The CDR3 bases are TGTGCCAGCAGTGAAGCCAGGCTTAGCAATCAGCCCCAGCATTTT. Its protein product is CASSEARLSNQPQHF.

V usage is TRBV6-5 and J usage is TRBJ1-3; D might be TRBD1 (5 bases). Germline V gene sequence: CDR1 MNHEY, CDR2 SVGAGI. V lost 4 bases to trimming and J lost 0 bases, with 10 bases between them. This CDR3 is built from 15 residues. The CDR3 sequence: CASSSGGSSGNTIYF. CDR3 nucleotides: TGTGCCAGCAGTTCGGGGGGATCCTCTGGAAACACCATATATTTT.

V gene TRBV29-1 combines with J gene TRBJ2-7, with D possibly TRBD2 on 5 matching bases. Trimming shortened V by 4 bases and J by 3 bases, and 7 bases separated the two germline ends. The germline CDR1 and CDR2 sequences are SQVTM and ANQGSEA. The CDR3 is 11 amino acids. The CDR3 nucleotides are TGCAGCGTTGGGGGAGTCTACGAGCAGTACTTC. This gives the protein CSVGGVYEQYF.

This sequence joins TRBV6-5 and TRBJ1-2; D remains unclear. This CDR3 region has 11 residues. The germline CDR1 and CDR2 sequences are MNHEY and SVGAGI. Trimming removed 7 bases from V and 3 bases from J, with 6 bases in between. In DNA, the CDR3 is TGTGCCAGCACTTCAGACTATGGCTACACCTTC. This gives the protein CASTSDYGYTF.

The rearrangement links TRBV6-5 to TRBJ2-1; 7 bases are shared with TRBD2. The length of the CDR3 is 16 residues. Germline CDR1 MNHEY, CDR2 SVGAGI. Trimming cost V 0 bases and J 6 bases; bases outside gene matches: 8. Here the CDR3 DNA reads TGTGCCAGCAGTTACTCGACGCCCACGGGGGGCAATGAGCAGTTCTTC. Protein sequence: CASSYSTPTGGNEQFF.

The J gene is TRBJ2-7, the V gene TRBV4-3, with 10 bases fitting TRBD2. V was clipped by 4 bases and J by 0 bases; unmatched bases: 3. There are 15 residues in the CDR3. Per the germline V gene, CDR1 is LGHNA and CDR2 is YSLEER. This CDR3 reads CASSLGTSDSYEQYF. The CDR3 nucleotides are TGCGCCAGCAGCCTTGGGACTAGCGACTCCTACGAGCAGTACTTC.

The V and J genes are TRBV27 and TRBJ2-1; 13 bases map to TRBD2. The CDR3 sequence is 16 residues long. With 6 bases clipped from V and 3 bases from J, the junction kept 5 bases outside the gene matches. The germline gives CDR1 MNHEY, CDR2 SMNVEV (reference sequence). CDR3 DNA sequence: TGTGCCAGCAGCTGGACTAGCGGGAGACTCTACAATGAGCAGTTCTTC. Its translation: CASSWTSGRLYNEQFF.

The rearrangement joins TRBV9 to TRBJ2-7; maybe TRBD2 (6 bases). Germline lookup yields CDR1 SGDLS and CDR2 YYNGEE. CDR3 size: 15 residues. V was cut by 0 bases and J by 2 bases, with 12 bases left in between. The CDR3 spells CASSVEALATYEQYF. The CDR3 DNA is TGTGCCAGCAGCGTAGAAGCCCTAGCGACCTACGAGCAGTACTTC.

CDR3 amino acids: CATSSGHGYTF. In DNA form, the CDR3 reads TGTGCCACCAGTAGTGGGCATGGCTACACCTTC. The rearrangement links TRBV24-1 to TRBJ1-2; D not certain. The germline V and J ends were trimmed by 6 bases and 6 bases, with 7 bases remaining between them. CDR1 is KGHDR, CDR2 SFDVKD, per germline. The CDR3 has 11 residues.

The V gene is TRBV9, the J gene TRBJ2-4; 14 bases line up with TRBD2. This CDR3 is 17 amino acids long. Germline CDR1 is SGDLS and CDR2 is YYNGEE. V dropped 3 bases and J dropped 7; count of bases not matched to a gene: 9. The CDR3 loop reads CASSGGLAGGPGNIQYF. CDR3 coding DNA: TGTGCCAGCAGCGGAGGACTAGCGGGGGGTCCTGGGAACATTCAGTACTTC.

The rearrangement uses TRBV3-1 (or the pseudogene TRBV3-2) and TRBJ2-5; D unresolved. The CDR3 has 14 amino acids. The ends were cut back, 3 bases at V and 3 bases at J, with 11 bases in the middle. Germline-derived CDR1 and CDR2 are LGHDT and YNNKEL (reference sequence). As DNA, the CDR3 is TGTGCCAGCAGCCAGAACACCGACAAAGAGACCCAGTACTTC. Translated, it gives CASSQNTDKETQYF.

V usage is TRBV27 and J usage is TRBJ1-6; no reliable D call. Germline values: CDR1 MNHEY, CDR2 SMNVEV (reference sequence). The CDR3 spans 13 residues. Trimming took 3 bases from V and 14 from J, leaving 14 bases between them. DNA for the CDR3: TGTGCCAGCAGTTTCTCGGAGCCTCGTGCCCTCCACTTT. As protein: CASSFSEPRALHF.

This chain links TRBV4-1 with TRBJ2-5; TRBD1 is a possible D gene (5 bases). The V end was cut by 3 bases, the J end by 1 base, with 12 bases between. The CDR3 length is 15 residues. Germline-derived CDR1 and CDR2 are MGHRA and YSYEKL. The CDR3 spells CASSQGLPPQETQYF. DNA of the CDR3: TGCGCCAGCAGCCAGGGGCTACCCCCCCAAGAGACCCAGTACTTC.

V and J are TRBV3-1 (or the pseudogene TRBV3-2) and TRBJ2-1; weak D call: TRBD2 (6 bases). Per the germline V gene, CDR1 is LGHDT and CDR2 is YNNKEL (reference sequence). Trimming took 4 bases from V and 8 from J, leaving 24 bases between them. This CDR3 is 17 amino acids long. The DNA for the CDR3 is TGTGCCAGCAGCCGGGACTCAACTCCCCCCCCGCCGGATGAGCAGTTCTTC. Encoded protein: CASSRDSTPPPPDEQFF.

The J gene is TRBJ1-3, the V gene TRBV18, with 11 positions matching TRBD1. J lost 2 bases, V lost 3 bases, and 0 bases had no gene match. CDR3 length: 15 residues. Germline CDR1 reads KGHSH; CDR2 reads LQKENI. DNA of the CDR3: TGTGCCAGCTCACCGGGACAGGGGGCTGGAAACACCATATATTTT. Protein product: CASSPGQGAGNTIYF.

The V gene is TRBV28, the J gene TRBJ1-5; a possible D gene is TRBD1 (6 bases). This CDR3 comprises 18 residues. In germline, CDR1 is MDHEN, CDR2 SYDVKM. Deletions cut 5 bases from V and 6 bases from J, with 26 bases between. The CDR3 sequence is CASSDSGGSRDNSQPQHF. The CDR3 DNA follows: TGTGCCAGCAGTGACTCTGGGGGAAGCCGGGACAATTCTCAGCCCCAGCATTTT.

CDR3 DNA sequence: TGTGCCAGCAGTCAGACAGGGTTTGGCTATGGCTACACCTTC. The encoded protein is CASSQTGFGYGYTF. The V and J genes are TRBV28 and TRBJ1-2, with 7 bases fitting TRBD1. This CDR3 contains 14 residues. Trimming took 5 bases from V and 4 from J; bases not matched to a gene: 7. Per the germline V gene, CDR1 is MDHEN and CDR2 is SYDVKM.

This chain uses TRBV28 with TRBJ2-7; D remains ambiguous. V was clipped by 4 bases and J by 3 bases, with 13 bases between them. Germline V lookup: CDR1 MDHEN, CDR2 SYDVKM. This CDR3 has 14 residues. The CDR3 region has the DNA TGTGCCAGCAGTTCCCCATTGGGCCTCTACGAGCAGTACTTC. Its translation: CASSSPLGLYEQYF.

This chain connects TRBV7-2 to TRBJ1-2; D is uncertain. CDR1 SGHTA and CDR2 FQGNSA come from the germline V gene. V shed 6 bases and J shed 5 bases, with 25 bases lying between them. CDR3 length equals 17 residues. The CDR3 coding sequence is TGTGCCAGCAGTCTCCTACCGGCCGTTGGCGGTCGTTATGGCTACACCTTC. Protein product: CASSLLPAVGGRYGYTF.

The rearrangement uses TRBV29-1 and TRBJ1-1, with a weak D call TRBD1 (5 bases). V was pared by 3 bases and J by 2 bases, with 10 bases between. This CDR3 spans 13 amino acids. Germline CDR1 and CDR2: SQVTM and ANQGSEA. CDR3 amino acids: CSVESQGNTEAFF. The CDR3 bases are TGCAGCGTTGAGTCCCAGGGAAACACTGAAGCTTTCTTT.

The rearrangement joins TRBV29-1 to TRBJ1-4, with D maybe TRBD1 (6 bases). This CDR3 has 12 amino acids. Germline V lookup: CDR1 SQVTM, CDR2 ANQGSEA. Trimming cost V 7 bases and J 5 bases, with 11 bases left between them. This chain's CDR3 is CSAKGQNEKLFF. The DNA of the CDR3 is TGCAGCGCCAAAGGACAGAATGAAAAACTGTTTTTT.

The chain employs TRBV27 and TRBJ2-5; the match to TRBD1 covers 8 bases. Germline-derived CDR1 and CDR2 are MNHEY and SMNVEV (reference sequence). The ends lost 3 bases at V and 4 bases at J; junction bases unmatched: 4. This CDR3 has 14 amino acids. CDR3 in DNA: TGTGCCAGCAGTTTGAGGGACAGGACAGAGACCCAGTACTTC. Translated, it gives CASSLRDRTETQYF.

This chain links TRBV27 with TRBJ1-5; 7 bases agree with TRBD1. With V trimmed by 2 bases and J by 5 bases, 3 bases remained unmatched. The CDR3 length is 14 residues. Germline V gives CDR1 MNHEY, CDR2 SMNVEV (reference sequence). The chain's CDR3 is CASSLRQGDQPQHF. CDR3 coding DNA: TGTGCCAGCAGTTTACGACAGGGTGATCAGCCCCAGCATTTT.

This chain uses TRBV19 with TRBJ1-1; TRBD1 matches 12 bases. With V trimmed by 8 bases and J by 0 bases, 22 bases remained unmatched. This CDR3 comprises 21 residues. The V gene's germline CDR1 is LNHDA and CDR2 SQIVND (reference sequence). The CDR3 DNA reads TGTGCCAGTGCAATTGGGGACAATAGAGGGACAGGGGGCCCCCTGAACACTGAAGCTTTCTTT. Its protein is CASAIGDNRGTGGPLNTEAFF.

The CDR3 sequence is CASRYTGMGQPQHF. For the CDR3, the DNA is TGTGCCAGCAGGTATACAGGGATGGGCCAGCCCCAGCATTTT. The J gene is TRBJ1-5, the V gene TRBV2, with a tentative D call TRBD1 (6 bases). CDR3 length: 14 amino acids. The germline CDR1 and CDR2 sequences are SNHLY and FYNNEI. V lost 6 bases to trimming and J lost 7 bases, with 16 bases between them.

V is TRBV7-2 and J is TRBJ2-2; tentatively, D is TRBD1 (6 bases). Trimming cost V 3 bases and J 4 bases, with 15 bases left between them. Germline lookup yields CDR1 SGHTA and CDR2 FQGNSA. The CDR3 runs 16 residues. CDR3 sequence reads: CASSLSAGTRTGELFF. CDR3 in DNA: TGTGCCAGCAGCTTGAGCGCCGGGACACGCACCGGGGAGCTGTTTTTT.

The chain employs TRBV11-1 and TRBJ2-2; D may be TRBD1 (5 bases). Germline V gives CDR1 SGHAT, CDR2 FQDESV (reference sequence). The CDR3 contains 16 residues. V shed 5 bases and J shed 0 bases, with 13 bases lying between them. CDR3 region: CASSESGATNTGELFF. CDR3 coding DNA: TGTGCCAGCAGCGAAAGTGGGGCGACGAACACCGGGGAGCTGTTTTTT.

With respect to this clone: This likely traces to a read error, being one base from a far larger clone. The chain links TRBV28 to TRBJ1-1; D call uncertain. Looked up from germline, CDR1 is MDHEN and CDR2 is SYDVKM. V was trimmed by 6 bases and J by 0 bases, leaving 5 bases between them. The CDR3 length is 12 residues. The DNA of the CDR3 is TGTGCCAGCAGCCCCATGAACACTGAAGCTTTCTTT. Translation gives CASSPMNTEAFF. The entire variable domain, with the rest obtained from reference TRBV28 and TRBJ1-1, is as follows: DVKVTQSSRYLVKRTGEKVFLECVQDMDHENMFWYRQDPGLGLRLIYFSYDVKMKEKGDIPEGYSVSREKKERFSLILESASTNQTSMYLCASSPMNTEAFFGQGTRLTVV.

The chain employs TRBV6-5 and TRBJ1-2, with 8 bases matching TRBD1. J lost 2 bases, V lost 7 bases, and 6 bases had no gene match. There are 14 residues in the CDR3. Germline CDR1 and CDR2: MNHEY and SVGAGI. The CDR3: CASTLYRGNYGYTF. CDR3 in DNA: TGTGCCAGCACCCTGTACAGGGGGAACTATGGCTACACCTTC.

This chain uses TRBV6-5 with TRBJ1-2; D may be TRBD1 (5 bases). The germline V and J ends were trimmed by 6 bases and 6 bases, with 11 bases remaining between them. This CDR3 is built from 12 residues. Germline V gene data show CDR1 as MNHEY and CDR2 as SVGAGI. CDR3 nucleotide sequence: TGTGCCAGCAGAACAACGGGGGATGGCTACACCTTC. Translation: CASRTTGDGYTF.